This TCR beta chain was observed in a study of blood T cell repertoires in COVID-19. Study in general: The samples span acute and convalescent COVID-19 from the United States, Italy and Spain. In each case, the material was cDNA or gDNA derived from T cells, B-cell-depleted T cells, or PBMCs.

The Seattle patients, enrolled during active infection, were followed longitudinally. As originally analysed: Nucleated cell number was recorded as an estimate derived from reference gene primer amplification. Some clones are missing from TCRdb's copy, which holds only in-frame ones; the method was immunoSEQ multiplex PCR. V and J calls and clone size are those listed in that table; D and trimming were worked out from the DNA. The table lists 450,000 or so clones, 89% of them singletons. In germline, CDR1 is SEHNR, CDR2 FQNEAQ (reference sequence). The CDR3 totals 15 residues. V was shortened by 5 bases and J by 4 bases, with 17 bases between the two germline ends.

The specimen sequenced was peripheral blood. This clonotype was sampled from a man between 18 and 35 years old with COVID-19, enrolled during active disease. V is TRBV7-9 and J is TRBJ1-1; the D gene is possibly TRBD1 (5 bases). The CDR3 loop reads CASSPAGGVSTEAFF. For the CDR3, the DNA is TGTGCCAGCAGCCCCGCAGGAGGGGTGAGCACTGAAGCTTTCTTT. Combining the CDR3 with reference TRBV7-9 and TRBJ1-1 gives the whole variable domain DTGVSQNPRHKITKRGQNVTFRCDPISEHNRLYWYRQTLGQGPEFLTYFQNEAQLEKSRLLSDRFSAERPKGSFSTLEIQRTEQGDSAMYLCASSPAGGVSTEAFFGQGTRLTVV.